The 7 T cell receptor beta chains listed next were all sequenced from one sample in a study of human T cells and chemical hapten exposure. The time point: patch test 2, 6 weeks after DPC sensitization. The treatment: therapeutic diphenylcyclopropenone sensitization with weekly scalp DPC. From the RACE reads, TCRdb called clonotypes with MiXCR, one entry per CDR3 protein. The table records 96,000 or so distinct CDR3 sequences, over 7.5% of them present only once. The sample was whole blood, taken in connection with sensitization to the hapten diphenylcyclopropenone (DPC). Every receptor here comes from a middle-aged woman with alopecia areata. Some clones in this sample may be carry-over from other donors' samples.

This clonotype was found a few times. This sequence joins TRBV12-3 or TRBV12-4 and TRBJ2-5; the D call may be TRBD1 or TRBD2 (5 bases each). The germline V and J ends were trimmed by 2 bases and 4 bases, with 11 bases remaining between them. CDR3 size: 14 residues. This CDR3 is CASSLLIGGETQYF. For the CDR3, the DNA is TGTGCCAGCAGTTTACTCATTGGGGGAGAGACCCAGTACTTC.

This clonotype came up a few times. This chain links TRBV12-3 or TRBV12-4 with TRBJ2-7; D possibly corresponds to TRBD2 (5 bases). Deletions cut 5 bases from V and 3 bases from J, with 14 bases between. The CDR3 sequence is 14 residues long. Here the CDR3 reads CASSPQDSNYEQYF. CDR3 sequence (DNA): TGTGCCAGCAGTCCCCAGGACTCCAACTACGAGCAGTACTTC.

In its sample, this clonotype was seen many times. This chain uses TRBV4-2 with TRBJ2-7; D not resolved. The CDR3 totals 13 residues. V dropped 0 bases and J dropped 2 bases, with 5 bases sitting between them. In germline, CDR1 is LGHNA, CDR2 YNFKEQ. The CDR3 region is CASSQDPTYEQYF. Here the CDR3 DNA reads TGTGCCAGCAGCCAAGACCCAACCTACGAGCAGTACTTC.

This clonotype was detected many times. The V call is TRBV6-6, the J call TRBJ2-7; D not resolved. The germline gives CDR1 MNHNY, CDR2 SVGAGI (reference sequence). Trimming shortened V by 1 base and J by 2 bases, and 6 bases separated the two germline ends. This CDR3 has 13 amino acids. The CDR3 protein is CASSYYLPYEQYF. For the CDR3, the DNA is TGTGCCAGCAGTTACTATCTCCCCTACGAGCAGTACTTC.

The rearrangement links TRBV6-2 or TRBV6-3 to TRBJ2-1, with 13 bases aligning to TRBD2. Germline trimming cut 4 bases from V and 4 bases from J; bases unmatched to any gene: 16. This CDR3 is 20 amino acids long. CDR1 is MNHEY and CDR2 is SVGEGT in the germline V gene. In DNA, the CDR3 is TGTGCCAGCAGTTCCCGCCCGGGACTAGCGGGATCCAGGGGTTACAATGAGCAGTTCTTC. This gives the protein CASSSRPGLAGSRGYNEQFF.

This rearrangement joins TRBV28 to TRBJ2-2; tentative D call: TRBD2 (6 bases). Between the trimmed V and J ends, which lost 8 bases and 5 bases, there was a span of 6 bases. Germline assignment: CDR1 MDHEN and CDR2 SYDVKM. CDR3 size: 11 residues. This CDR3 reads CASGGTGELFF. CDR3 bases: TGTGCCAGCGGGGGGACCGGGGAGCTGTTTTTT. Filled out from reference TRBV28 and TRBJ2-2, the complete variable domain reads DVKVTQSSRYLVKRTGEKVFLECVQDMDHENMFWYRQDPGLGLRLIYFSYDVKMKEKGDIPEGYSVSREKKERFSLILESASTNQTSMYLCASGGTGELFFGEGSRLTVL.

The rearrangement links TRBV20-1 to TRBJ2-3; tentatively, D is TRBD2 (6 bases). Trimming took 6 bases from V and 2 from J, leaving 15 bases between them. The germline V gene has CDR1 DFQATT and CDR2 SNEGSKA (reference sequence). CDR3 length: 14 residues. CDR3 loop: CSAKPGLNTDTQYF. Written as DNA, the CDR3 is TGCAGTGCAAAACCGGGACTTAACACAGATACGCAGTATTTT.